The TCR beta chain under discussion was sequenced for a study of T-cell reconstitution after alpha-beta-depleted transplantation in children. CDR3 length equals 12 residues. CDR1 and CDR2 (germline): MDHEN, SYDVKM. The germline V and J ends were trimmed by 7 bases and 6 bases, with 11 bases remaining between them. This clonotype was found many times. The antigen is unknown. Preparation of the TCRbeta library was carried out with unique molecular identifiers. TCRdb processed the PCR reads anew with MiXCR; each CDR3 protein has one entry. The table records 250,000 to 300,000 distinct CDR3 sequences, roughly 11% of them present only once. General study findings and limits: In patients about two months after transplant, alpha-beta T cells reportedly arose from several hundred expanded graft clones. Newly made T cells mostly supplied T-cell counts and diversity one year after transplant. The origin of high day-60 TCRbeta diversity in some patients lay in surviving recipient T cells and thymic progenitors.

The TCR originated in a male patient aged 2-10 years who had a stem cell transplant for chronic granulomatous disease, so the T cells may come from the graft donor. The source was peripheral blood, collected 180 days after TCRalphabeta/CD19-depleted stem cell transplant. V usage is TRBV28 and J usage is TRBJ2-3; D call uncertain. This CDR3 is CASTELFDTQYF. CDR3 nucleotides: TGTGCCAGCACCGAACTGTTTGATACGCAGTATTTT.